This T cell receptor beta chain was captured in a study of cytomegalovirus exposure and HLA in healthy donors. A multiplex PCR was run with 60 Vbeta primers and 13 Jbeta primers. Produced via immunoSEQ multiplex PCR; TCRdb's table is partial and in-frame only. Found here are some 150,000 clones, around 77% of them singletons; the top ten hold roughly 3.6%. Sequencing input: PBMCs. This clonotype was sampled from a man aged 30-40 years in good health and CMV-seropositive.

For the CDR3, the DNA is TGCGCCAGCGGTGAGGGACAGGGGTTACAGACCCAGTACTTC. This sequence encodes CASGEGQGLQTQYF. This chain links TRBV5-1 with TRBJ2-5, with 10 bases identical to TRBD1. Germline values: CDR1 SGHRS, CDR2 YFSETQ. This CDR3 comprises 14 residues. J gave up 6 bases and V 7 bases, and 9 bases lay outside the gene matches. Full variable domain (rest looked up from reference TRBV5-1 and TRBJ2-5): KAGVTQTPRYLIKTRGQQVTLSCSPISGHRSVSWYQQTPGQGLQFLFEYFSETQRNKGNFPGRFSGRQFSNSRSEMNVSTLELGDSALYLCASGEGQGLQTQYFGPGTRLLVL.